The 20 T cell receptor beta chains below were found in one sample sequenced in a study of CD4 T cells in relation to SARS-CoV-2 and coronaviruses. Data came from immunoSEQ multiplex PCR; TCRdb stores just in-frame clones and leaves some out. In the table there are about 36,000 clones, about four fifths of which are singletons. For these TCRs, the target antigens are not known. Sequenced input: naive CD4+ T cells from PBMCs, cultured in vitro. Described subset: naive CD4+ T cells isolated by negative enrichment. The receptors originated from an adult with COVID-19.

The chain links TRBV21-1 to TRBJ2-1. TRBV21-1 is an annotated pseudogene. The CDR3 covers 13 residues. CDR3 nucleotides: TGTGCCAGCAGCGACCGCTCCTACAATGAGCAGTTCTTC. It specifies CASSDRSYNEQFF.

The chain recombines TRBV5-1 with TRBJ2-3; TRBD2 aligns across 13 bases. CDR1 SGHRS and CDR2 YFSETQ come from the germline V gene. The CDR3 extends over 17 amino acids. With 0 bases clipped from V and 5 bases from J, the junction kept 6 bases outside the gene matches. The CDR3 sequence: CASSLGTSGRAVDTQYF. The DNA of the CDR3 is TGCGCCAGCAGCTTGGGTACTAGCGGGAGGGCCGTAGATACGCAGTATTTT.

The chain links TRBV6-5 to TRBJ2-3, with unresolved D. The CDR3 consists of 12 residues. In germline, CDR1 is MNHEY, CDR2 SVGAGI. The ends were cut back, 10 bases at V and 1 base at J, with 9 bases in the middle. Here the CDR3 DNA reads TGTGCCACGGCCGTCGGCACAGATACGCAGTATTTT. Protein: CATAVGTDTQYF.

V usage is TRBV27 and J usage is TRBJ2-1; tentative D call: TRBD2 (5 bases). The CDR3 is 18 residues long. V shed 4 bases and J shed 6 bases, with 25 bases lying between them. CDR1 MNHEY and CDR2 SMNVEV come from the germline V gene (reference sequence). CDR3 protein: CASSSSPTVRVGRNEQFF. DNA of the CDR3: TGTGCCAGCAGTTCCTCACCCACAGTGAGGGTTGGCCGCAATGAGCAGTTCTTC.

This clone was counted between two and nine times. The gene calls are TRBV12-3 or TRBV12-4 and TRBJ2-2; unclear D gene. The CDR3 is 13 residues long. Trimming shortened V by 6 bases and J by 3 bases, and 8 bases separated the two germline ends. The DNA for the CDR3 is TGTGCCAGCAGCCGAGGAGACACCGGGGAGCTGTTTTTT. It codes for CASSRGDTGELFF.

For this clone: One end of the junction fails to match germline, which may point to a read error. V usage is TRBV3-1 (or the pseudogene TRBV3-2) and J usage is TRBJ1-2; D not certain. Germline V gene lookup returns CDR1 LGHDT and CDR2 YNNKEL (reference sequence). There are 12 residues in the CDR3. CDR3 bases: TGTGCCAGCAGCAACCGTGGTGAGACTCTTAAGTTC. Translated, it gives CASSNRGETLKF.

V gene TRBV6-6 combines with J gene TRBJ1-1, with TRBD1 matching over 7 bases. Trimming removed 7 bases from V and 0 bases from J; junction bases left unmatched: 5. The CDR3 extends over 14 amino acids. The V gene's germline CDR1 is MNHNY and CDR2 SVGAGI (reference sequence). CDR3 amino acids: CASTLGQLNTEAFF. The CDR3 DNA sequence: TGTGCCAGCACCCTGGGACAGCTGAACACTGAAGCTTTCTTT.

The gene calls are TRBV10-3 and TRBJ2-2; D gene unclear. Germline V gene data show CDR1 as ENHRY and CDR2 as SYGVKD. Trimming removed 2 bases at V and 9 bases at J, with 13 bases between. The CDR3 sequence is 14 residues long. CDR3 loop: CAISEPAGARELFF. DNA for the CDR3: TGTGCCATCAGTGAGCCGGCCGGTGCGCGGGAGCTGTTTTTT.

This clone was seen only once. This chain links TRBV9 with TRBJ2-5; D gene ambiguous. Trimming stripped 0 bases from V and 0 bases from J, with 15 bases between. Germline CDR1 and CDR2: SGDLS and YYNGEE. This CDR3 contains 17 residues. In nucleotides, the CDR3 is TGTGCCAGCAGCGTAGGTGCTTCCCGCGCCTACCAAGAGACCCAGTACTTC. Translating gives CASSVGASRAYQETQYF.

The chain carries TRBV27 and TRBJ2-7, with D perhaps matching TRBD2 (5 bases). This CDR3 has 13 amino acids. Looked up from germline, CDR1 is MNHEY and CDR2 is SMNVEV (reference sequence). V dropped 4 bases and J dropped 4 bases, with 11 bases sitting between them. The CDR3 is CASSSILGYEQYF. The CDR3 coding sequence is TGTGCCAGCAGTTCCATACTAGGATACGAGCAGTACTTC.

The chain joins TRBV2 to TRBJ2-6; D not resolved. The CDR3 has 14 residues. From germline, CDR1 is SNHLY and CDR2 FYNNEI. V shed 6 bases and J shed 4 bases, with 10 bases lying between them. CDR3 protein: CASRKGSGANVLTF. Here the CDR3 DNA reads TGTGCCAGCAGGAAGGGCTCCGGGGCCAACGTCCTGACTTTC. The whole variable domain, filled in from reference TRBV2 and TRBJ2-6, reads EPEVTQTPSHQVTQMGQEVILRCVPISNHLYFYWYRQILGQKVEFLVSFYNNEISEKSEIFDDQFSVERPDGSNFTLKIRSTKLEDSAMYFCASRKGSGANVLTFGAGSRLTVL.

The CDR3 loop reads CASSRGQGEGYGYTF. The CDR3 DNA sequence: TGTGCCAGCAGCCGCGGACAGGGGGAAGGCTATGGCTACACCTTC. This sequence joins TRBV3-1 (or the pseudogene TRBV3-2) and TRBJ1-2, with 10 bases that match TRBD1. The CDR3 sequence is 15 residues long. Germline V gene sequence: CDR1 LGHDT, CDR2 YNNKEL (reference sequence). Trimming took 4 bases from V and 4 from J; bases not matched to a gene: 6.

This clone was counted a few times. The rearrangement links TRBV7-9 to TRBJ1-1; D is ambiguous. This CDR3 is built from 14 residues. Trimming removed 1 base at V and 3 bases at J, with 9 bases between. Per the germline V gene, CDR1 is SEHNR and CDR2 is FQNEAQ (reference sequence). The CDR3 nucleotides are TGTGCCAGCAGCTTAGATTACAGCGACACTGAAGCTTTCTTT. Protein: CASSLDYSDTEAFF.

The chain recombines TRBV5-5 with TRBJ2-3, with D perhaps matching TRBD2 (6 bases). V lost 9 bases to trimming and J lost 3 bases, with 23 bases between them. From germline, CDR1 is SGHKS and CDR2 YYEKEE (reference sequence). The CDR3 spans 16 residues. The CDR3 DNA reads TGTGCCACCCGGTTTCATCCGGGAGTCCCGACAGATACGCAGTATTTT. Its protein is CATRFHPGVPTDTQYF.

This chain uses TRBV4-1 with TRBJ2-7; D remains unclear. V was pared by 1 base and J by 1 base, with 8 bases between. Germline lookup yields CDR1 MGHRA and CDR2 YSYEKL. The CDR3 is 14 residues long. The CDR3 nucleotides are TGCGCCAGCAGCCAAGTAGGCGAGTCCTACGAGCAGTACTTC. It codes for CASSQVGESYEQYF.

V is TRBV30 and J is TRBJ1-4, with 10 positions matching TRBD1. The germline gives CDR1 GTSNPN, CDR2 SVGIG (reference sequence). This CDR3 comprises 16 residues. Unmatched junction bases numbered 11, after V lost 0 bases and J lost 10 bases. The CDR3 DNA reads as TGTGCCTGGAGTGTATTCTCCGGGACAGGGGATCCAAAACTGTTTTTT. As protein: CAWSVFSGTGDPKLFF.

The sample holds one count of this clone. V is TRBV9 and J is TRBJ2-1, with D possibly matching TRBD1 (6 bases). The germline V gene encodes CDR1 SGDLS and CDR2 YYNGEE. Between the trimmed V and J ends, which lost 3 bases and 8 bases, there was a span of 18 bases. The CDR3 has 15 residues. CDR3 in DNA: TGTGCCAGCAGCGCACAGGGTGACCAATCAGATGAGCAGTTCTTC. This codes for CASSAQGDQSDEQFF.

This chain uses TRBV5-1 with TRBJ2-2; 7 bases agree with TRBD2. Unmatched junction bases numbered 3, after V lost 4 bases and J lost 0 bases. Per germline, CDR1 SGHRS and CDR2 YFSETQ. This CDR3 contains 15 residues. CDR3 sequence (DNA): TGCGCCAGCAGCCGGCTAGCGGCGAACACCGGGGAGCTGTTTTTT. Its protein product is CASSRLAANTGELFF.

The chain joins TRBV28 to TRBJ1-4; TRBD1 is a possible D gene (6 bases). CDR1 is MDHEN and CDR2 is SYDVKM in the germline V gene. Deletions cut 4 bases from V and 0 bases from J, with 15 bases between. The CDR3 is 17 amino acids. CDR3 nucleotides: TGTGCCAGCAGTTCTCCGGGGGCCCCTGCAACTAATGAAAAACTGTTTTTT. Translated: CASSSPGAPATNEKLFF.

This chain uses TRBV6-5 with TRBJ1-5; D may be TRBD1 (5 bases). Germline CDR1 is MNHEY and CDR2 is SVGAGI. V was cut by 7 bases and J by 5 bases, with 9 bases left in between. The CDR3 totals 12 residues. This chain's CDR3 is CASTTGDQPQHF. Here the CDR3 DNA reads TGTGCCAGCACCACGGGGGATCAGCCCCAGCATTTT.